These 20 T cell receptor beta chains were sequenced from one sample in a study of shared clonotypes between healthy human individuals. The method was immunoSEQ multiplex PCR; TCRdb's version includes in-frame clones alone and lacks a portion of them. This table has 600,000 to 700,000 clones, about 80% appearing once. Sequencing was carried out using memory CD4+ T cells sorted from blood. Subset reported: CD45RA-negative fraction. The receptors here all came from a woman younger than 45 in good health.

This clone was counted a few times. The V and J genes are TRBV20-1 and TRBJ2-2; D call uncertain. The CDR3 is 11 amino acids. The V gene's germline CDR1 is DFQATT and CDR2 SNEGSKA (reference sequence). Trimming pared 0 bases from V and 7 bases from J, leaving 3 bases between. DNA of the CDR3: TGCAGTGCTAGAGAGAACGGGGAGCTGTTTTTT. Protein sequence: CSARENGELFF.

This chain links TRBV11-2 with TRBJ2-1; D gene uncertain. Trimming took 5 bases from V and 11 from J, leaving 10 bases between them. This CDR3 spans 11 amino acids. CDR1 SGHAT and CDR2 FQNNGV come from the germline V gene. CDR3 in amino acids: CASSHATQQFF. CDR3 coding DNA: TGTGCCAGCAGCCACGCGACTCAGCAGTTCTTC.

The chain joins TRBV27 to TRBJ1-2; 7 positions match TRBD1. The CDR3 contains 19 residues. J lost 2 bases, V lost 3 bases, and 18 bases had no gene match. Germline CDR1 MNHEY, CDR2 SMNVEV (reference sequence). The CDR3 sequence is CASSFRLGTGAQLNYGYTF. DNA of the CDR3: TGTGCCAGCAGTTTTAGGCTGGGAACAGGGGCCCAGCTAAACTATGGCTACACCTTC.

The V and J genes are TRBV4-2 and TRBJ2-1, with 14 bases lining up with TRBD2. From germline, CDR1 is LGHNA and CDR2 YNFKEQ. J lost 7 bases, V lost 3 bases, and 5 bases had no gene match. This CDR3 comprises 16 residues. The CDR3 DNA sequence: TGTGCCAGCAGCCATGCCGGGACTAGCGGGAGAAATGAGCAGTTCTTC. This codes for CASSHAGTSGRNEQFF.

The J gene is TRBJ2-1, the V gene TRBV10-2; possibly TRBD2 for D (5 bases). The germline V and J ends were trimmed by 3 bases and 7 bases, with 16 bases remaining between them. This CDR3 is 15 amino acids long. Germline V gene data show CDR1 as WSHSY and CDR2 as SAAADI. The CDR3 region is CASSDRGSTRNEQFF. The CDR3 DNA sequence: TGCGCCAGCAGTGATCGGGGAAGTACCAGGAATGAGCAGTTCTTC.

This clone was recorded many times. The V call is TRBV5-1, the J call TRBJ2-2, with 11 bases fitting TRBD1. The V gene's germline CDR1 is SGHRS and CDR2 YFSETQ. J was trimmed by 7 bases and V by 2 bases; bases with no gene match: 10. The CDR3 is 17 residues long. CDR3 sequence: CASSFDRDRGIIGELFF. In DNA, the CDR3 is TGCGCCAGCAGCTTCGACCGGGACAGGGGGATCATCGGGGAGCTGTTTTTT.

The rearrangement uses TRBV28 and TRBJ2-7; 7 bases are a match to TRBD1. The CDR3 totals 15 residues. With V trimmed by 6 bases and J by 2 bases, 10 bases remained unmatched. Germline V lookup: CDR1 MDHEN, CDR2 SYDVKM. DNA for the CDR3: TGTGCCAGCAGACAACAGGGGTTTTTACCCTACGAGCAGTACTTC. This codes for CASRQQGFLPYEQYF.

This chain joins TRBV6-5 and TRBJ2-5; D gene ambiguous. V lost 6 bases and J lost 7, with 15 bases in between. The germline V gene has CDR1 MNHEY and CDR2 SVGAGI. The CDR3 totals 13 residues. DNA of the CDR3: TGTGCCAGCAGGACCAGGCCGACCGGGACCCAGTACTTC. This sequence encodes CASRTRPTGTQYF.

The V and J genes are TRBV4-1 and TRBJ1-5; 11 nucleotides agree with TRBD1. CDR1 and CDR2 from the germline V gene are MGHRA and YSYEKL. V was clipped by 3 bases and J by 0 bases; unmatched bases: 13. The CDR3 is made up of 20 amino acids. CDR3 in DNA: TGCGCCAGCAGCCACCTCCCGGGGACAGGGGGTCGTGGTAGCAATCAGCCCCAGCATTTT. Protein sequence: CASSHLPGTGGRGSNQPQHF.

This clone appeared a few times. The chain uses TRBV2 and TRBJ1-2; D ambiguous. Trimming took 2 bases from V and 4 from J, leaving 14 bases between them. The CDR3 is 15 residues long. Germline V CDR1 and CDR2: SNHLY, FYNNEI. The CDR3 sequence is CASSEITDPIYGYTF. CDR3 sequence (DNA): TGTGCCAGCAGTGAAATCACGGATCCCATCTATGGCTACACCTTC.

In its sample, this clone was seen a few times. This sequence joins TRBV5-1 and TRBJ2-1, with 7 bases identical to TRBD2. V dropped 1 base and J dropped 8; count of bases not matched to a gene: 3. The CDR3 has 13 amino acids. CDR1 and CDR2 from the germline V gene are SGHRS and YFSETQ. CDR3: CASSLTSEHEQFF. Written as DNA, the CDR3 is TGCGCCAGCAGCTTGACTAGCGAGCATGAGCAGTTCTTC.

This rearrangement joins TRBV5-1 to TRBJ2-3; 8 nucleotides align to TRBD2. The V gene end was trimmed by 0 bases and the J gene end by 1 base; junction bases not matched to a gene: 4. Germline V gene data show CDR1 as SGHRS and CDR2 as YFSETQ. The length of the CDR3 is 16 residues. This CDR3 is CASSLGPLAGTDTQYF. As DNA, the CDR3 is TGCGCCAGCAGCTTGGGACCACTAGCGGGCACAGATACGCAGTATTTT.

This clone was observed a single time. V and J are TRBV5-1 and TRBJ2-7; D not certain. V was cut by 0 bases and J by 3 bases, with 10 bases left in between. This CDR3 comprises 14 residues. CDR1 is SGHRS and CDR2 is YFSETQ in the germline V gene. CDR3 loop: CASSLVGKNYEQYF. The CDR3 nucleotides are TGCGCCAGCAGCTTGGTTGGGAAAAACTACGAGCAGTACTTC.

The V and J genes are TRBV5-4 and TRBJ1-2, with D maybe TRBD1 (6 bases). The CDR3 covers 16 residues. CDR1 SGHNT and CDR2 YYREEE come from the germline V gene (reference sequence). V lost 4 bases to trimming and J lost 5 bases, with 21 bases between them. The CDR3 region has the DNA TGTGCCAGCAGCGCGGGAAGGGGGGGAGGTTCGTATGGCTACACCTTC. The encoded protein is CASSAGRGGGSYGYTF.

For this clone: The sample carries other DNA sequences with the same CDR3. V and J are TRBV18 and TRBJ2-1; 12 positions match TRBD2. J gave up 8 bases and V 0 bases, and 2 bases lay outside the gene matches. The germline CDR1 and CDR2 sequences are KGHSH and LQKENI. The CDR3 totals 15 residues. The CDR3 here is CASSPPTSGSHEQFF. The CDR3, as DNA: TGTGCCAGCTCACCACCGACTAGCGGGAGCCATGAGCAGTTCTTC.

V is TRBV10-2 and J is TRBJ1-4; TRBD1 might be the D (6 bases). CDR1 is WSHSY, CDR2 SAAADI, per germline. The CDR3 runs 15 residues. Trimming took off 6 bases at V and 0 bases at J, with 11 bases between the two ends. The DNA for the CDR3 is TGCGCCAGCAGACAAAACAGGGCAACTAATGAAAAACTGTTTTTT. It specifies CASRQNRATNEKLFF.

CDR3 in DNA: TGTGCCAGCAGTCCAAACCAGGGGGTAAATCAGCCCCAGCATTTT. It specifies CASSPNQGVNQPQHF. The chain recombines TRBV2 with TRBJ1-5; 7 bases fit TRBD1. Germline values: CDR1 SNHLY, CDR2 FYNNEI. Trimming removed 5 bases from V and 4 bases from J; junction bases left unmatched: 8. This CDR3 spans 15 amino acids.

This rearrangement joins TRBV14 to TRBJ2-6, with no clear D. V was pared by 2 bases and J by 4 bases, with 3 bases between. Germline V gives CDR1 SGHDN, CDR2 FVKESK. The CDR3 runs to 13 residues. CDR3 region: CASSQRGANVLTF. CDR3 nucleotide sequence: TGTGCCAGCAGCCAACGAGGGGCCAACGTCCTGACTTTC.

This rearrangement joins TRBV7-9 to TRBJ2-1; D is perhaps TRBD2 (6 bases). This CDR3 is built from 15 residues. The germline V gene has CDR1 SEHNR and CDR2 FQNEAQ (reference sequence). Trimming left V 1 base short and J 5 bases short, with 12 bases between. The CDR3 coding sequence is TGTGCCAGCAGCTTAGGTAGCGGAAGACACAATGAGCAGTTCTTC. Its translation is CASSLGSGRHNEQFF.

The chain joins TRBV6-5 to TRBJ2-7; no clear D gene. V was cut by 0 bases and J by 3 bases, with 6 bases left in between. This CDR3 spans 13 amino acids. Per germline, CDR1 MNHEY and CDR2 SVGAGI. CDR3 DNA: TGTGCCAGCAGTTACTCGCTGGACTACGAGCAGTACTTC. It encodes CASSYSLDYEQYF.